This T cell receptor beta chain is drawn from a study of OX40 agonist ivuxolimab in advanced cancers. At the level of the whole study: Ivuxolimab, which targeted the costimulatory receptor OX40 (CD134), was an agonistic, fully human IgG2 monoclonal antibody. Of the approximately 50 patients in dose escalation, about 20 had hepatocellular carcinoma, some 15 had melanoma, 9 had renal cell carcinoma and 9 had head and neck cancer. Peripheral TCRbeta sequencing was intended to test whether TCR sequence diversity was altered and clonal T-cell expansion was caused by ivuxolimab. Prior anti-PD-1, anti-PD-L1 or anti-CTLA-4 therapy was permitted, and checkpoint inhibitors had been received by around 40% of dose-escalation patients. Intravenous ivuxolimab was administered to patients every 2 weeks at six dose levels: 0.01, 0.1, 0.3, 1.5, 3 and 10 mg/kg. Partial responses occurred in three dose-escalation patients: two with cutaneous melanoma and one with hepatocellular carcinoma. The paper covers the monotherapy dose-escalation part of the phase I ivuxolimab trial, which included N of about 50 patients. In the dose-escalation cohort, approximately 82% of patients were male, and the mean age was approximately 55 years, with a range of roughly 20 to 85.

Genomic DNA was isolated from the sorted cells so that the TCRbeta CDR3 region could be sequenced. The immunoSEQ Assay was used for sequencing of TCRbeta CDR3 regions. Imported from immuneACCESS, the table was reduced by TCRdb to in-frame sequences with V and J called. These copies leave out some clones; in studies compared against another copy, an unresolved V gene accounts for under half, and the cause of the remainder is not known. This sample comprises some 74,000 clones, roughly 90% of them detected only once. The ten biggest clones cover approximately 1% of the sample. Its CDR3 holds 14 amino acids, cysteine through phenylalanine. Only the CDR3 DNA stays, 42 bases, in frame from base 1. Trimming costs V 0 bases and J 4 bases, and their ends lie 7 bases apart. The germline V gene encodes CDR1 SGDLS and CDR2 YYNGEE. Results and caveats for the whole study, not just this receptor: At doses from 0.1 to 3.0 mg/kg, clonal expansion was seen in both CD4+ and CD8+ blood T cells between baseline and week 6. Low levels of normalized T-cell clonal expansion were also seen in some patients who did not respond. After ivuxolimab, more expanded clones were found on average in CD8+ T cells than in CD4+ T cells. The antigen specificity of the clonally expanded peripheral T cells was not determined. In the 0.1-3.0 mg/kg groups, partial responders were among the patients with the lowest normalized peripheral clonal expansion, particularly in CD8+ T cells.

Patients with autoimmune disease history or receiving systemic immunosuppression were excluded from the trial. Peripheral blood for TCR sequencing was drawn from every dose cohort at baseline, at cycle 4 day 1 and at cycle 7 day 1. Samples were obtained from an open-label, multicenter, first-in-human phase I dose-escalation trial of ivuxolimab. Adults with locally advanced or metastatic head and neck squamous cell, hepatocellular, melanoma or renal cell carcinoma were enrolled in the trial. Before TCR sequencing, CD4+ T cells and CD8+ T cells were sorted from peripheral blood as separate populations. This clone has a handful of counts. There is no known antigen for this receptor. Base-call qualities are not available, and no considerably larger clone is one nucleotide away.

This sample comprised CD4+ or CD8+ T cells sorted from blood, obtained in a trial of the OX40 agonist ivuxolimab. The receptor was isolated from an adult with an advanced solid tumor such as melanoma, head and neck, liver or kidney cancer. The chain employs TRBV9 and TRBJ1-4; no confident D gene assignment can be made. In nucleotides, the sequence is TGTGCCAGCAGCGTAGCGGGCGGTAATGAAAAACTGTTTTTT. Translated, this is CASSVAGGNEKLFF.